Listed below are T cell receptor beta chains from one sample, sequenced in a study of T cell responses to AZD1222 COVID-19 vaccine. TCRdb's copy holds only in-frame clones and misses some; the assay was immunoSEQ multiplex PCR. The sample consists of 85,000 to 90,000 clones, 70% to 90% of them appearing once. The sequenced sample was peripheral blood, obtained on day 0 of MenACWY control vaccination. The receptor set was obtained from an adult in good health. Each CDR3 is given with its conserved first and last residue. D genes are given only for firm matches. Clone size is stated in some rows and not others, as once, few, many or a class when expanded.

j_call	v_call	d_call	clone_size	cdr3_aa	cdr3_nt
TRBJ1-1	TRBV3-1/TRBV3-2	NA	NA	CASSELGLSSEAFF	TGTGCCAGCAGCGAGCTAGGGTTAAGCTCTGAAGCTTTCTTT
TRBJ2-5	TRBV5-5	NA	NA	CASSRLVSPQETQYF	TGTGCCAGCAGCCGGTTGGTCTCCCCCCAAGAGACCCAGTACTTC
TRBJ1-1	TRBV30	NA	NA	CAWSRDWTEAFF	TGTGCCTGGAGTAGGGATTGGACTGAAGCTTTCTTT
TRBJ1-1	TRBV2	TRBD1	NA	CASSGDRVTEAFF	TGTGCCAGCAGTGGGGACAGGGTTACTGAAGCTTTCTTT
TRBJ1-5	TRBV4-1	NA	many	CASSQRQAQGQPQHF	TGCGCCAGCAGCCAACGGCAGGCACAGGGTCAGCCCCAGCATTTT
TRBJ1-2	TRBV7-2	NA	NA	CASSPDNNYGYTF	TGTGCCAGCAGCCCCGACAATAACTATGGCTACACCTTC
TRBJ1-1	TRBV3-1/TRBV3-2	NA	NA	CASSQSGAGAEAFF	TGTGCCAGCAGCCAATCGGGGGCAGGGGCTGAAGCTTTCTTT
TRBJ1-2	TRBV6-6	TRBD1	once	CASSYRDRGGYTF	TGTGCCAGCAGTTACCGGGACAGGGGTGGCTACACCTTC
TRBJ1-2	TRBV10-3	TRBD1	NA	CAISDRDGGYTF	TGTGCCATCAGCGACAGGGATGGTGGCTACACCTTC
TRBJ2-7	TRBV7-8	TRBD1	NA	CASSLGTLGQVPAYEQYF	TGTGCCAGCAGCTTAGGGACCCTGGGACAGGTCCCCGCGTACGAGCAGTACTTC
TRBJ1-2	TRBV2	TRBD1	NA	CASIDRDNNYGYTF	TGTGCCAGCATAGACAGGGACAATAACTATGGCTACACCTTC
TRBJ2-6	TRBV4-2	NA	NA	CASSPEPRGANVLTF	TGTGCCAGCAGCCCCGAACCCAGGGGGGCCAACGTCCTGACTTTC
TRBJ2-7	TRBV28	TRBD1	NA	CASSLPPGTGIHEQYF	TGTGCCAGCAGCCTCCCCCCCGGGACAGGGATCCACGAGCAGTACTTC
TRBJ1-1	TRBV18	TRBD1	NA	CASSPPGTGASTEAFF	TGTGCCAGCTCACCTCCTGGGACAGGGGCTAGCACTGAAGCTTTCTTT
TRBJ1-5	TRBV7-8	TRBD1	NA	CASSSMTGGGQPQHF	TGTGCCAGCAGCTCTATGACAGGGGGCGGTCAGCCCCAGCATTTT
TRBJ2-7	TRBV5-4	TRBD1	NA	CASSWGTGEFYEQYF	TGTGCCAGCAGCTGGGGGACAGGGGAATTCTACGAGCAGTACTTC
TRBJ1-3	TRBV25-1	NA	NA	CASSEYPVDAGNTIYF	TGTGCCAGCAGTGAATACCCAGTAGATGCTGGAAACACCATATATTTT
TRBJ2-3	TRBV18	TRBD2	NA	CASSETSGGAYTQYF	TGTGCCAGCTCAGAGACTAGCGGGGGAGCGTATACGCAGTATTTT
TRBJ1-1	TRBV28	NA	NA	CATRGGTYTEAFF	TGTGCCACCCGTGGGGGTACTTACACTGAAGCTTTCTTT
TRBJ1-2	TRBV5-5	TRBD1	NA	CASSPGTGRGYTF	TGTGCCAGCAGCCCAGGGACAGGGAGAGGCTACACCTTC
TRBJ1-2	TRBV30	TRBD1	once	CAWSVTGGSGGYTF	TGTGCCTGGAGTGTCACAGGGGGCTCCGGTGGCTACACCTTC
TRBJ2-1	TRBV18	TRBD2	few	CASSQGPSGVPSSYNEQFF	TGTGCCAGCTCACAGGGCCCTAGCGGGGTTCCAAGCTCCTACAATGAGCAGTTCTTC
TRBJ2-1	TRBV7-9	NA	NA	CASSLVQGLGGEQFF	TGTGCCAGCAGCTTAGTTCAAGGGTTGGGGGGTGAGCAGTTCTTC
TRBJ1-5	TRBV7-9	NA	NA	CASSSGLSQPQHF	TGTGCCAGCAGCTCTGGGTTGAGTCAGCCCCAGCATTTT
TRBJ2-3	TRBV5-1	TRBD2	once	CASTPTSGVTTDTQYF	TGCGCCAGCACCCCCACTAGCGGGGTTACCACAGATACGCAGTATTTT
TRBJ2-6	TRBV10-3	NA	NA	CAIRGDGSSGANVLTF	TGTGCCATCAGGGGGGACGGGAGCTCTGGGGCCAACGTCCTGACTTTC
TRBJ1-1	TRBV19	NA	once	CASSNEGTPGNTEAFF	TGTGCCAGTAGTAATGAGGGGACCCCTGGGAACACTGAAGCTTTCTTT
TRBJ2-5	TRBV5-1	TRBD1	NA	CASSLGQGLETQYF	TGCGCCAGCAGCCTCGGACAGGGTTTGGAGACCCAGTACTTC
TRBJ2-2	TRBV19	NA	NA	CASRNRDANTGELFF	TGTGCCAGCCGTAACAGGGACGCGAACACCGGGGAGCTGTTTTTT
TRBJ1-5	TRBV12-3/TRBV12-4	NA	NA	CASSFAIQPQHF	TGTGCCAGCAGTTTTGCGATTCAGCCCCAGCATTTT
TRBJ2-1	TRBV7-8	TRBD2	NA	CASSSLLSGGGNEQFF	TGTGCCAGCAGCTCTTTGCTAAGCGGGGGGGGCAATGAGCAGTTCTTC
TRBJ2-5	TRBV24-1	NA	NA	CATSKSGSSRGETQYF	TGTGCCACCAGTAAATCGGGAAGCTCTAGGGGAGAGACCCAGTACTTC
TRBJ2-2	TRBV6-5	TRBD1	NA	CASSYLGTETGELFF	TGTGCCAGCAGTTACCTCGGGACAGAGACCGGGGAGCTGTTTTTT
TRBJ2-5	TRBV7-8	TRBD1	NA	CASSPQPGQGKETQYF	TGTGCCAGCAGTCCGCAACCGGGACAGGGGAAAGAGACCCAGTACTTC
TRBJ2-5	TRBV7-9	NA	few	CASSFPRGQETQYF	TGTGCCAGCAGCTTTCCGAGGGGTCAAGAGACCCAGTACTTC
TRBJ2-7	TRBV5-6	NA	NA	CASSWTFSEQYF	TGTGCCAGCAGCTGGACGTTTAGCGAGCAGTACTTC
TRBJ2-7	TRBV19	NA	once	CASSEQVKYEQYF	TGTGCCAGTAGTGAACAGGTCAAATACGAGCAGTACTTC
TRBJ2-2	TRBV2	NA	NA	CASSEAVYTGELFF	TGTGCCAGCAGTGAGGCCGTTTACACCGGGGAGCTGTTTTTT
TRBJ1-5	TRBV19	NA	NA	CASSQGQGMQPQHF	TGTGCCAGTAGCCAAGGGCAGGGTATGCAGCCCCAGCATTTT
TRBJ2-2	TRBV7-8	NA	NA	CASSLMDGNTGELFF	TGTGCCAGCAGCTTGATGGACGGGAACACCGGGGAGCTGTTTTTT
TRBJ1-2	TRBV4-1	TRBD1	NA	CASSQERTGRANYGYTF	TGCGCCAGCAGCCAAGAAAGGACAGGGAGAGCTAACTATGGCTACACCTTC
TRBJ2-2	TRBV5-5	NA	few	CASSLARGTNTGELFF	TGTGCCAGCAGCTTGGCCCGCGGCACTAACACCGGGGAGCTGTTTTTT
TRBJ1-5	TRBV12-1	NA	NA	CASSFIPRGANQPQHF	TGTGCCAGCAGCTTTATCCCGAGAGGTGCCAATCAGCCCCAGCATTTT
TRBJ1-2	TRBV4-1	NA	NA	CASSQDSGDYGYTF	TGCGCCAGCAGCCAAGATTCAGGGGACTATGGCTACACCTTC
TRBJ2-1	TRBV6-2/TRBV6-3	TRBD2	once	CASSYLLEGSGGALHYNEQFF	TGTGCCAGCAGTTACCTCCTGGAGGGGAGCGGGGGGGCCCTCCACTACAATGAGCAGTTCTTC
TRBJ1-2	TRBV18	NA	few	CASSPGGTNKYGYTF	TGTGCCAGCTCACCAGGGGGGACGAACAAGTATGGCTACACCTTC
TRBJ1-2	TRBV5-1	TRBD1	NA	CASSLGDSSANYGYTF	TGCGCCAGCAGCTTGGGGGACAGTTCGGCTAACTATGGCTACACCTTC
TRBJ1-5	TRBV6-4	NA	NA	CASSDSGYTMVGNQPQHF	TGTGCCAGCAGTGACTCGGGATATACGATGGTAGGCAATCAGCCCCAGCATTTT
TRBJ2-3	TRBV5-1	TRBD2	NA	CASSDPGLAPDTQYF	TGCGCCAGCAGCGACCCAGGACTAGCGCCAGATACGCAGTATTTT
TRBJ1-2	TRBV30	NA	NA	CAWSGLPTDGYTF	TGTGCCTGGAGTGGACTTCCGACAGATGGCTACACCTTC